This TCR beta chain was sequenced for a study of OX40 agonist ivuxolimab in advanced cancers. Points on this clone: Its antigen is currently unknown.

The CDR3 runs 15 residues. The ends lost 2 bases at V and 4 bases at J; junction bases unmatched: 5. Germline CDR1 SGDLS, CDR2 YYNGEE. Using immunoSEQ multiplex PCR, the repertoire was profiled, and TCRdb retains in-frame clones only, with some absent. Among about 58,000 clones listed, 80% to 90% were seen once. Study-level results: With doses of 0.1 to 3.0 mg/kg, CD4+ and CD8+ blood T cells had undergone clonal expansion by week 6. Expanded clones were, on average, more numerous in CD8+ T cells than in CD4+. Partly responding patients at 0.1-3.0 mg/kg showed some of the smallest clonal expansion.

This receptor was identified in an adult with an advanced solid tumor such as melanoma, head and neck, liver or kidney cancer. V gene TRBV9 combines with J gene TRBJ2-1; TRBD2 agrees at 8 bases. Sample: CD4+ or CD8+ T cells sorted from blood, taken in a trial of the OX40 agonist ivuxolimab. The CDR3 DNA reads TGTGCCAGCAGCGTCCGACTAGCGCCTTACAATGAGCAGTTCTTC. Amino acid sequence: CASSVRLAPYNEQFF.